The 5 T cell receptor beta chains presented below share a single source sample, sequenced in a study of blood T cell repertoires in COVID-19. The assay was immunoSEQ multiplex PCR, and TCRdb's table has in-frame clones only and misses some. The sample contains about 380,000 clones, more than 75% of which appear only once. The sequenced sample consisted of PBMCs or T cells enriched from blood (not recorded which). These receptor sequences come from a woman aged 18-35 years who had recovered from COVID-19.

V and J are TRBV6-5 and TRBJ2-1; a weak D match, TRBD2 (7 bases). This CDR3 is 15 amino acids long. Germline CDR1 reads MNHEY; CDR2 reads SVGAGI. V lost 5 bases and J lost 0, with 11 bases in between. The CDR3 sequence is CASSPRGGSYNEQFF. Here the CDR3 DNA reads TGTGCCAGCAGTCCAAGGGGGGGCTCCTACAATGAGCAGTTCTTC.

The V and J genes are TRBV5-1 and TRBJ2-4; a possible D gene is TRBD1 (5 bases). This CDR3 region has 13 residues. Trimming cost V 5 bases and J 7 bases, with 13 bases left between them. In germline, CDR1 is SGHRS, CDR2 YFSETQ. The CDR3: CASSTSRANIQYF. DNA of the CDR3: TGCGCCAGCAGTACGTCCAGGGCGAACATTCAGTACTTC. The variable domain in full, with the rest retrieved from reference TRBV5-1 and TRBJ2-4, is KAGVTQTPRYLIKTRGQQVTLSCSPISGHRSVSWYQQTPGQGLQFLFEYFSETQRNKGNFPGRFSGRQFSNSRSEMNVSTLELGDSALYLCASSTSRANIQYFGAGTRLSVL.

The V call is TRBV10-3, the J call TRBJ1-2; 9 bases agree with TRBD1. The V gene end was trimmed by 5 bases and the J gene end by 6 bases; junction bases not matched to a gene: 7. The CDR3 loop spans 14 amino acids. The germline V gene encodes CDR1 ENHRY and CDR2 SYGVKD. The CDR3 sequence is CAISNGTGRNGYTF. CDR3 nucleotides: TGTGCCATCAGTAATGGGACAGGGCGGAATGGCTACACCTTC.

The chain recombines TRBV7-2 with TRBJ1-1; D gene ambiguous. CDR1 is SGHTA and CDR2 is FQGNSA in the germline V gene. Trimming removed 5 bases at V and 2 bases at J, with 18 bases between. The CDR3 contains 16 residues. The CDR3 region has the DNA TGTGCCAGCAGCCCCTGGACGGGATTGGACAACACTGAAGCTTTCTTT. Translation gives CASSPWTGLDNTEAFF.

The J gene is TRBJ1-2, the V gene TRBV7-8, with D maybe TRBD1 (5 bases). Trimming stripped 3 bases from V and 5 bases from J, with 13 bases between. The CDR3 covers 14 residues. The V gene's germline CDR1 is SGHVS and CDR2 FQNEAQ. The CDR3 DNA reads TGTGCCAGCAGCTTCTCGGCAACAGGTTATGGCTACACCTTC. Protein sequence: CASSFSATGYGYTF.